The 12 T cell receptor beta chains presented below share a single source sample, sequenced in a study of cytomegalovirus exposure and HLA in healthy donors. TCRdb's copy holds only in-frame clones and misses some; the assay was immunoSEQ multiplex PCR. This sample has 43,000 or so clones, with 90% to 95% found just once. The sequenced sample consisted of PBMCs. Receptors were obtained from a man between 18 and 29 years old in good health and CMV-seronegative.

V gene TRBV27 combines with J gene TRBJ2-7, with 8 bases fitting TRBD1. This CDR3 spans 14 amino acids. J lost 2 bases, V lost 6 bases, and 6 bases had no gene match. Germline loops: CDR1 MNHEY, CDR2 SMNVEV (reference sequence). The CDR3 reads CASSRTGWAYEQYF. The DNA for the CDR3 is TGTGCCAGCAGCCGGACAGGGTGGGCCTACGAGCAGTACTTC.

The chain joins TRBV6-5 to TRBJ2-2, with D possibly being TRBD2 (6 bases). CDR1 and CDR2 (germline): MNHEY, SVGAGI. The CDR3 loop spans 16 amino acids. The ends were cut back, 0 bases at V and 6 bases at J, with 14 bases in the middle. The CDR3 coding sequence is TGTGCCAGCAGTTACTCTCTAGCGATTAAATCCGGGGAGCTGTTTTTT. As protein: CASSYSLAIKSGELFF.

DNA for the CDR3: TGCGCCAGCAGCTTCGGGACAGACCACAATGAGCAGTTCTTC. This codes for CASSFGTDHNEQFF. The V call is TRBV5-1, the J call TRBJ2-1; 7 nucleotides align to TRBD1. CDR1 is SGHRS, CDR2 YFSETQ, per germline. This CDR3 has 14 residues. V shed 2 bases, J shed 5 bases, and the junction held 4 bases outside the gene matches.

This chain uses TRBV7-9 with TRBJ2-1, with D possibly matching TRBD2 (5 bases). The ends were cut back, 2 bases at V and 1 base at J, with 6 bases in the middle. CDR1 is SEHNR and CDR2 is FQNEAQ in the germline V gene (reference sequence). The CDR3 length is 14 residues. The CDR3 DNA reads TGTGCCAGCAGCTTAAGAGGGTCCTACAATGAGCAGTTCTTC. It translates to CASSLRGSYNEQFF.

The chain links TRBV5-1 to TRBJ2-1, with 10 bases identical to TRBD2. Germline V gene lookup returns CDR1 SGHRS and CDR2 YFSETQ. The CDR3 is made up of 16 amino acids. The V gene end was trimmed by 4 bases and the J gene end by 7 bases; junction bases not matched to a gene: 11. The CDR3 sequence is CASSLGLAGEANEQFF. The CDR3 DNA reads TGCGCCAGCAGCCTTGGCCTAGCGGGAGAAGCGAATGAGCAGTTCTTC.

The V and J genes are TRBV2 and TRBJ1-1, with 7 bases aligning to TRBD1. Germline lookup yields CDR1 SNHLY and CDR2 FYNNEI. The CDR3 sequence is 14 residues long. V gave up 8 bases and J gave up 5 bases; unmatched junction bases: 11. In DNA, the CDR3 is TGTGCCAGCGAACCGAGGACAGGAGGGACTGAAGCTTTCTTT. It yields the protein CASEPRTGGTEAFF.

The genes are TRBV21-1 and TRBJ2-4; the table's D call, TRBD1, has no DNA check behind it. TRBV21-1 is described as a pseudogene. CDR3 size: 19 residues. CDR3 bases: TGTGCCAGCAGCCACGCCCGGACAGTCCCAGTGATAGCCAAAAACATTCAGTACTTC. Translating gives CASSHARTVPVIAKNIQYF.

The chain couples TRBV11-2 to TRBJ2-2; D might be TRBD2 (5 bases). V shed 1 base and J shed 7 bases, with 13 bases lying between them. In germline, CDR1 is SGHAT, CDR2 FQNNGV. The CDR3 runs to 15 residues. In DNA form, the CDR3 reads TGTGCCAGCAGCTTAGTTGCTAGCCAGAACGGGGAGCTGTTTTTT. Its protein product is CASSLVASQNGELFF.

The genes are TRBV18 and TRBJ1-4; 9 nucleotides align to TRBD1. V shed 2 bases and J 8 bases; nucleotides not matched to a gene: 6. This CDR3 is 15 amino acids long. Germline V gene lookup returns CDR1 KGHSH and CDR2 LQKENI. In DNA form, the CDR3 reads TGTGCCAGCTCACCATCCGGGACAGGGAACGAAAAACTGTTTTTT. Encoded protein: CASSPSGTGNEKLFF.

The chain carries TRBV5-1 and TRBJ1-2; D is possibly TRBD1 (6 bases). V was clipped by 0 bases and J by 4 bases, with 16 bases between them. The CDR3 has 16 residues. Germline V gene sequence: CDR1 SGHRS, CDR2 YFSETQ. This CDR3 reads CASSLVPGQTRYGYTF. CDR3 DNA: TGCGCCAGCAGCTTGGTACCGGGACAAACTCGCTATGGCTACACCTTC.

V is TRBV6-1 and J is TRBJ2-7, with a possible D match to TRBD1 (6 bases). CDR1 MNHNS and CDR2 SASEGT come from the germline V gene. Trimming pared 6 bases from V and 0 bases from J, leaving 12 bases between. The CDR3 has 14 amino acids. Here the CDR3 DNA reads TGTGCCAGCAGGAAACAGGGCCTCTCCTACGAGCAGTACTTC. Translating gives CASRKQGLSYEQYF.

This sequence joins TRBV6-6 and TRBJ1-6, with TRBD1 matching over 9 bases. The CDR3 has 14 amino acids. The germline V gene encodes CDR1 MNHNY and CDR2 SVGAGI (reference sequence). J was trimmed by 9 bases and V by 6 bases; bases with no gene match: 6. CDR3 DNA: TGTGCCAGCAGGGGGGACAGGGTAGGTTCACCCCTCCACTTT. This codes for CASRGDRVGSPLHF.